These 5 T cell receptor beta chains share one sample of origin, sequenced in a study of T cells in Graves' hyperthyroidism and ophthalmopathy. It was RNA transcripts that yielded the amplified TCR beta CDR3 regions. Carried out on the TCR CDR3, a first-round RT-PCR used the HTBI primer set. A single record per CDR3 protein comes from TCRdb applying MiXCR to the multiplex PCR reads. The data hold about 24,000 distinct CDR3 sequences, with 49% observed a single time. The specimen was blood. These receptor sequences come from a woman aged 40 to 50 with Graves' hyperthyroidism that later progressed to Graves' ophthalmopathy.

On this clonotype: A read error may explain this, as a much larger clone is one base away. This chain links TRBV10-3 with TRBJ1-2; D not certain. Trimming stripped 5 bases from V and 2 bases from J, with 15 bases between. Germline V gene data show CDR1 as ENHRY and CDR2 as SYGVKD. This CDR3 is 15 amino acids long. Here the CDR3 reads CAISLAYHSNYGYTF. CDR3 DNA: TGTGCCATCAGTTTAGCGTACCACTCCAACTATGGCTACACCTTC.

This clonotype was counted ten times or more. The chain joins TRBV18 to TRBJ2-5; no clear D gene. Trimming pared 5 bases from V and 1 base from J, leaving 2 bases between. Germline CDR1 and CDR2: KGHSH and LQKENI. The CDR3 is made up of 11 amino acids. In nucleotides, the CDR3 is TGTGCCAGCTCAGGCCAAGAGACCCAGTACTTC. Translated: CASSGQETQYF. Based on the CDR3 plus reference TRBV18 and TRBJ2-5, the full variable domain is NAGVMQNPRHLVRRRGQEARLRCSPMKGHSHVYWYRQLPEEGLKFMVYLQKENIIDESGMPKERFSAEFPKEGPSILRIQQVVRGDSAAYFCASSGQETQYFGPGTRLLVL.

Ten or more counts support this clonotype. The V call is TRBV6-6, the J call TRBJ2-5; 8 bases are a match to TRBD2. The germline gives CDR1 MNHNY, CDR2 SVGAGI (reference sequence). V shed 6 bases, J shed 4 bases, and the junction held 4 bases outside the gene matches. This CDR3 spans 13 amino acids. For the CDR3, the DNA is TGTGCCAGCAGCCGGGGGGGGGGAGAGACCCAGTACTTC. Translation gives CASSRGGGETQYF.

The sample holds many counts of this clonotype. The chain carries TRBV6-5 and TRBJ1-4; 7 bases are shared with TRBD1. With V trimmed by 6 bases and J by 3 bases, 4 bases remained unmatched. Germline CDR1 MNHEY, CDR2 SVGAGI. CDR3 size: 14 residues. In nucleotides, the CDR3 is TGTGCCAGCAGAGGACAGGCGCCTAATGAAAAACTGTTTTTT. This translates into CASRGQAPNEKLFF.

The chain employs TRBV20-1 and TRBJ2-5; no clear D gene. Germline assignment: CDR1 DFQATT and CDR2 SNEGSKA (reference sequence). Trimming removed 2 bases at V and 5 bases at J, with 6 bases between. The CDR3 contains 11 residues. CDR3 nucleotide sequence: TGCAGTGCTAGACGACGGGAGACCCAGTACTTC. This translates into CSARRRETQYF.